Detailed here is one T cell receptor beta chain. The CDR3 is 14 amino acids. Trimming cost V 8 bases and J 2 bases; bases outside gene matches: 4. Germline CDR1 and CDR2: ENHRY and SYGVKD. The data were taken from a study of brain T cells in children with intractable seizures. Profiled with immunoSEQ multiplex PCR; TCRdb holds only in-frame clones, not every one. The table has 95,000 to 120,000 clones, around 94% seen once. The starting material was peripheral blood, obtained at surgery. The V and J genes are TRBV10-3 and TRBJ2-5; 11 bases align to TRBD2. This TCR derives from a boy in the first two years of life with hemimegalencephaly and intractable seizures. The CDR3 here is CAISTSGRQETQYF. The CDR3 DNA reads as TGTGCCATCTCTACTAGCGGGAGACAAGAGACCCAGTACTTC.